The clone carrying this T cell receptor beta chain was detected many times. The antigen is undetermined. Trimming removed 2 bases from V and 3 bases from J, with 13 bases in between. The germline CDR1 and CDR2 sequences are DFQATT and SNEGSKA (reference sequence). This CDR3 is 14 amino acids long. The sample is drawn from a study of CD8 T cells in ankylosing spondylitis. Findings and limits, study-wide: Reports of some motif variants in reactive arthritis synovial fluid and blood predate this one. There was a TCR beta motif, made of several highly homologous variants, that appeared characteristic of ankylosing spondylitis blood. Disease-linked clones were found to be CD8+ and relatively rare in peripheral blood.

Scientists made TCR beta libraries using quantitative 5'-RACE with molecular barcodes. Each CDR3 protein gets one entry after TCRdb re-called the 5' RACE reads with MiXCR. The data contain about 840,000 distinct CDR3 sequences, about an eighth of them singletons. The specimen sequenced was blood, either unsorted or a sorted T cell fraction (not recorded which). This chain uses TRBV20-1 with TRBJ1-1; no firm D call. The receptor was isolated from a male donor with ankylosing spondylitis. The CDR3 here is CSARNSGWDTEAFF. CDR3 nucleotides: TGCAGTGCTAGAAATAGCGGGTGGGACACTGAAGCTTTCTTT.